The 2 T cell receptor beta chains listed next were all sequenced from one sample in a study of T cell clonality in common variable immunodeficiency. Study results and caveats: In common variable immunodeficiency, TCR beta chains reportedly carried fewer deletions and N-nucleotide insertions.

TCRdb keeps only in-frame clones here, not all; method: immunoSEQ multiplex PCR. The table lists fewer than 30,000 clones, with no singletons. Their specific antigens are unknown. The sequenced material came from peripheral blood mononuclear cells. These receptors originate from a human donor with common variable immunodeficiency.

This clone was counted many times. The read gets to within 3 residues of the CDR3 end, and the germline J gene fills in the rest. The chain combines TRBV30 with TRBJ1-2; D is uncertain. This CDR3 comprises 13 residues. In germline, CDR1 is GTSNPN, CDR2 SVGIG (reference sequence). The CDR3 bases that were read are TGTGCCTGGAGATGGCAGGCCAGTGGCGGC. It encodes CAWRWQASGG. The whole CDR3 is CAWRWQASGGYTF. The full variable domain, with the rest looked up from reference TRBV30 and TRBJ1-2, is SQTIHQWPATLVQPVGSPLSLECTVEGTSNPNLYWYRQAAGRGLQLLFYSVGIGQISSEVPQNLSASRPQDRQFILSSKKLLLSDSGFYLCAWRWQASGGYTFGSGTRLTVV.

CDR3 DNA (partial): TGTGCCACCTGGCTCGACAGGGTTGAGGGCAATCAGCCC. Amino acids: CATWLDRVEGNQP. The complete CDR3 reads CATWLDRVEGNQPQHF. The V and J genes are TRBV6-2 or TRBV6-3 and TRBJ1-5; 7 nucleotides align to TRBD1. Read sequence stops 3 residues before the CDR3 end, and the germline J gene provides the missing end. CDR1 and CDR2 (germline): MNHEY, SVGEGT. This CDR3 is built from 16 residues. The ends lost 10 bases at V and 2 bases at J; junction bases unmatched: 14.